This T cell receptor beta chain was recovered during a study of T cells after yellow fever vaccination. Overall study results and limits: Clonotypes appearing in both CD4 and CD8 compartments existed, and their share was small.

The V end was cut by 5 bases, the J end by 6 bases, with 14 bases between. There are 14 residues in the CDR3. Germline CDR1 reads SGHAT; CDR2 reads FQNNGV. As regards this clonotype: No antigen is known for it.

TCRdb reanalysed the 5' RACE reads using MiXCR and keeps one entry per CDR3 protein. The sample carries approximately 300,000 distinct CDR3 sequences, about 10% recorded once. This sample comprised CD4+ T cells sorted from PBMCs, obtained 45 days after the yellow fever booster vaccination. V gene TRBV11-2 combines with J gene TRBJ2-4; D remains ambiguous. This clonotype was sampled from a man younger than 35 who received the YFV17D yellow fever vaccine. CDR3 nucleotide sequence: TGTGCCAGCAGCCCCCCGGAGCACGGAAACATTCAGTACTTC. It encodes CASSPPEHGNIQYF.